The 5 T cell receptor beta chains reported below all come from one sample, sequenced in a study of cytomegalovirus exposure and HLA in healthy donors. The PCR used 60 Vbeta and 13 Jbeta primers. Measured with immunoSEQ multiplex PCR; TCRdb has only the in-frame clones, and not every one. The sample shows about 150,000 clones, about four fifths of them seen only once. What was sequenced was PBMCs. Receptors originate from a boy aged 2 to 10 in good health and CMV-seronegative.

This chain links TRBV2 with TRBJ2-7; 11 nucleotides agree with TRBD1. The CDR3 length is 15 residues. From germline, CDR1 is SNHLY and CDR2 FYNNEI. The junction had 11 bases not matched to a gene; V was cut back by 7 bases and J by 6 bases. The CDR3 here is CASNVPGQGVIEQYF. The DNA of the CDR3 is TGTGCCAGCAACGTTCCGGGACAGGGGGTCATCGAGCAGTACTTC.

The V and J genes are TRBV7-6 and TRBJ2-7, with 8 positions matching TRBD1. The germline gives CDR1 SGHVS, CDR2 FNYEAQ. Trimming took 0 bases from V and 2 from J; bases not matched to a gene: 3. The CDR3 covers 15 residues. In nucleotides, the CDR3 is TGTGCCAGCAGCTTAGCCGGACAGGGAGCCTACGAGCAGTACTTC. Amino acids: CASSLAGQGAYEQYF.

The chain is built from TRBV7-8 and TRBJ1-2; unclear D gene. V lost 5 bases and J lost 3, with 7 bases in between. Germline V gives CDR1 SGHVS, CDR2 FQNEAQ. This CDR3 is 12 amino acids long. The CDR3 sequence is CASSRAHYGYTF. The CDR3 DNA reads TGTGCCAGCAGCCGAGCCCACTATGGCTACACCTTC. The variable domain in full, completed from reference TRBV7-8 and TRBJ1-2, reads GAGVSQSPRYKVAKRGQDVALRCDPISGHVSLFWYQQALGQGPEFLTYFQNEAQLDKSGLPSDRFFAERPEGSVSTLKIQRTQQEDSAVYLCASSRAHYGYTFGSGTRLTVV.

The chain carries TRBV10-3 and TRBJ1-2; 8 bases agree with TRBD1. The CDR3 consists of 15 residues. Per the germline V gene, CDR1 is ENHRY and CDR2 is SYGVKD. The V gene end was trimmed by 0 bases and the J gene end by 4 bases; junction bases not matched to a gene: 4. The CDR3 bases are TGTGCCATCAGTGAGTCAAAGGACAGGGCCTATGGCTACACCTTC. Protein product: CAISESKDRAYGYTF.

The chain carries TRBV5-1 and TRBJ2-3; perhaps TRBD2 as D (6 bases). The length of the CDR3 is 15 residues. Trimming left V 6 bases short and J 0 bases short, with 14 bases between. Germline V lookup: CDR1 SGHRS, CDR2 YFSETQ. CDR3 in amino acids: CASKIIAASTDTQYF. CDR3 DNA: TGCGCCAGCAAGATTATAGCGGCTAGCACAGATACGCAGTATTTT.